These T cell receptor beta chains were read from a single sample in a study of T cells after yellow fever vaccination. TCRdb passed the 5' RACE reads through MiXCR, listing each CDR3 protein once. The table includes 110,000 or so distinct CDR3 sequences, roughly 7.2% detected once. The source material was CD4+ T cells sorted from PBMCs, sampled approximately 47 days after the first yellow fever vaccination. All receptors derive from a man aged 18 to 30 who received the YFV17D yellow fever vaccine. Both conserved end residues are part of each CDR3. A D gene is named only where the DNA matches it firmly. Size is stated for part of the rows, as once, few or many counts, or as a class when the clone is expanded.

D gene	V gene	J gene	clone size	CDR3 DNA	CDR3 protein
.	TRBV19	TRBJ2-5	.	TGTGCCAGTAGTGGGTCGAGGGCGGAGACCCAGTACTTC	CASSGSRAETQYF
TRBD2	TRBV10-3	TRBJ2-1	.	TGTGCCATCAACCCCGGAAGCGGGGGGGGGTACAATGAGCAGTTCTTC	CAINPGSGGGYNEQFF
.	TRBV15	TRBJ1-4	many	TGTGCCACCAGCAGAGACCGGGCCTGGGATGAAAAACTGTTTTTT	CATSRDRAWDEKLFF
.	TRBV7-9	TRBJ1-2	few	TGTGCCAGCAGCCCGCGGGACGTCTATGGCTACACCTTC	CASSPRDVYGYTF
TRBD2	TRBV11-1	TRBJ2-7	many	TGTGCCAGCAGCGAAAGAAGGACTAGGACCTTCTACGAGCAGTACTTC	CASSERRTRTFYEQYF
TRBD1	TRBV20-1	TRBJ1-3	many	TGCAGTGCTAGAGACCGGACAGGGACTTCTGGAAACACCATATATTTT	CSARDRTGTSGNTIYF
TRBD1	TRBV5-4	TRBJ2-3	.	TGTGCCAGCAGCCCGATCGGACAGGAGCCCACAGATACGCAGTATTTT	CASSPIGQEPTDTQYF
.	TRBV6-1	TRBJ1-5	few	TGTGCCAGCAGTGGCCAAGGGGATTATAGCAATCAGCCCCAGCATTTT	CASSGQGDYSNQPQHF
.	TRBV7-9	TRBJ2-3	many	TGTGCCAGCAGCTGGGAGAATACGCAGTATTTT	CASSWENTQYF
.	TRBV6-5	TRBJ2-5	many	TGTGCCAGCAGTTATGGGGGGGCCGGGGAGACCCAGTACTTC	CASSYGGAGETQYF
.	TRBV29-1	TRBJ2-4	many	TGCAGCGTTGACCAGCCCCGGGCCATTCAGTACTTC	CSVDQPRAIQYF
.	TRBV20-1	TRBJ1-2	many	TGCAGTGCTAGAGACCTTACAGACTATGGCTACACCTTC	CSARDLTDYGYTF